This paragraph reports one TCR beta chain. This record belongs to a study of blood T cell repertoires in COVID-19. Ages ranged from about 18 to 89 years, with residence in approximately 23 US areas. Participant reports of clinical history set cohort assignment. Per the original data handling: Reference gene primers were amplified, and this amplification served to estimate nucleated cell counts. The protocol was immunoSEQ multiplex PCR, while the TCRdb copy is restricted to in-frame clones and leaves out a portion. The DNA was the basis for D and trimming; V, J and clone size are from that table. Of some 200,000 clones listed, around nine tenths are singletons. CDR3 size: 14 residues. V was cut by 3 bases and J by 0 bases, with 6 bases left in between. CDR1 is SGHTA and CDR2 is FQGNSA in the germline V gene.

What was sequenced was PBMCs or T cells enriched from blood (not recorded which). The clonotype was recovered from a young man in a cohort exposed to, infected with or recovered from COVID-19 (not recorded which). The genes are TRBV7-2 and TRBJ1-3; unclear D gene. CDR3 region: CASSFSVSGNTIYF. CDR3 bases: TGTGCCAGCAGCTTTTCAGTCTCTGGAAACACCATATATTTT.